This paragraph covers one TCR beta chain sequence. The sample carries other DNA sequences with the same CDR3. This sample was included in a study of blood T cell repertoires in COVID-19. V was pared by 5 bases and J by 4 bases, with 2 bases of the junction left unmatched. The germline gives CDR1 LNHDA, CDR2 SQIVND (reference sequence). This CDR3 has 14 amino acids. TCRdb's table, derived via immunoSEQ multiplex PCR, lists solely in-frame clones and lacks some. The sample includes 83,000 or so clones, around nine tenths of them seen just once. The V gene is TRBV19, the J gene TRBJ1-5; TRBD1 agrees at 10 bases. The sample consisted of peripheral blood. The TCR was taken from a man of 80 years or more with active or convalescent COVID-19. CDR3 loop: CASSVDRGNQPQHF. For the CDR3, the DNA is TGTGCCAGTAGTGTGGACAGGGGGAATCAGCCCCAGCATTTT.